This T cell receptor (beta chain) was identified in a study of cytomegalovirus exposure and HLA in healthy donors. This clone was seen once. This CDR3 comprises 16 residues. The V gene end was trimmed by 2 bases and the J gene end by 4 bases; junction bases not matched to a gene: 4. Germline assignment: CDR1 SGHTA and CDR2 FQGTGA. This PCR relied on a set of 60 Vbeta primers and 13 Jbeta primers. Only in-frame clones appear in the TCRdb table, and some are missing; sequencing was by immunoSEQ multiplex PCR. Of about 130,000 clones listed, roughly three quarters are singletons. This rearrangement joins TRBV7-3 to TRBJ2-3, with 12 bases that match TRBD2. Material for sequencing was PBMCs. This TCR was recovered from a young man in good health and CMV-seronegative. The CDR3 DNA sequence: TGTGCCAGCAGCTTACAGACTAGCGGGAGAGCAGATACGCAGTATTTT. This translates into CASSLQTSGRADTQYF.